One sample yielded the 16 T cell receptor beta chains listed below, sequenced in a study of blood T cell repertoires in COVID-19. TCRdb keeps only in-frame clones here, not all; method: immunoSEQ multiplex PCR. This table has 93,000 or so clones, roughly 85% appearing once. The sequenced sample consisted of peripheral blood. The receptors were gathered from a middle-aged man in a cohort sampled during active COVID-19.

The chain carries TRBV6-7 and TRBJ2-7; 7 nucleotides agree with TRBD1. Being an ORF, TRBV6-7 has a function that is uncertain. This CDR3 is built from 15 residues. J was trimmed by 4 bases and V by 2 bases; bases with no gene match: 8. CDR3 in DNA: TGTGCCAGCAGTTACCCACGACAGGGAGATTACGAGCAGTACGTC. Translated: CASSYPRQGDYEQYV.

This chain connects TRBV24-1 to TRBJ1-1, with D unclear. Germline loops: CDR1 KGHDR, CDR2 SFDVKD. The V end was cut by 4 bases, the J end by 2 bases, with 7 bases between. This CDR3 has 13 residues. CDR3: CATSDSRNTEAFF. CDR3 DNA: TGTGCCACCAGTGACTCTAGAAACACTGAAGCTTTCTTT.

The gene calls are TRBV24-1 and TRBJ2-5, with 12 bases aligning to TRBD2. This CDR3 is 17 amino acids long. V shed 0 bases, J shed 1 base, and the junction held 2 bases outside the gene matches. Germline loops: CDR1 KGHDR, CDR2 SFDVKD. CDR3 sequence: CATSDLTSGGTQETQYF. The CDR3, as DNA: TGTGCCACCAGTGATTTGACTAGCGGGGGGACCCAAGAGACCCAGTACTTC.

V is TRBV5-5 and J is TRBJ2-2; maybe TRBD1 (6 bases). V shed 4 bases and J shed 7 bases, with 17 bases lying between them. The CDR3 sequence is 15 residues long. CDR1 is SGHKS, CDR2 YYEKEE, per germline (reference sequence). DNA of the CDR3: TGTGCCAGCAGCACCGCAGGGGCGCAGATCGGGGAGCTGTTTTTT. Its translation is CASSTAGAQIGELFF.

The rearrangement links TRBV7-9 to TRBJ1-1; D perhaps matches TRBD1 (6 bases). Per germline, CDR1 SEHNR and CDR2 FQNEAQ (reference sequence). The CDR3 runs 16 residues. V shed 5 bases and J shed 2 bases, with 18 bases lying between them. The CDR3 sequence is CASSPLQGKGNTEAFF. DNA of the CDR3: TGTGCCAGCAGCCCGCTACAGGGTAAGGGAAACACTGAAGCTTTCTTT.

The V call is TRBV2, the J call TRBJ2-7, with a tentative D call TRBD1 (6 bases). Germline V gene lookup returns CDR1 SNHLY and CDR2 FYNNEI. The CDR3 spans 14 residues. Trimming removed 5 bases at V and 2 bases at J, with 13 bases between. The CDR3 sequence: CASSPRTDAYEQYF. The CDR3 DNA reads as TGTGCCAGCAGTCCAAGGACAGACGCCTACGAGCAGTACTTC.

The chain is built from TRBV6-5 and TRBJ1-1, with a possible D match to TRBD1 (6 bases). CDR1 and CDR2 from the germline V gene are MNHEY and SVGAGI. The CDR3 contains 11 residues. The V gene lost 7 bases and the J gene lost 8 bases, with 11 bases spanning the gap. CDR3 in DNA: TGTGCCAGCAATATTCAGGGGGAAGCTTTCTTT. Protein sequence: CASNIQGEAFF.

The chain has TRBV28 and TRBJ1-2; D gene unclear. The CDR3 is 14 residues long. CDR1 is MDHEN and CDR2 is SYDVKM in the germline V gene. Trimming took off 5 bases at V and 4 bases at J, with 14 bases between the two ends. CDR3 amino acids: CASSPGRRAYGYTF. Here the CDR3 DNA reads TGTGCCAGCAGTCCCGGGAGGAGGGCCTATGGCTACACCTTC.

The chain combines TRBV19 with TRBJ1-2, with 10 bases that match TRBD1. This CDR3 spans 14 amino acids. Trimming cost V 6 bases and J 9 bases; bases outside gene matches: 10. The V gene's germline CDR1 is LNHDA and CDR2 SQIVND (reference sequence). The CDR3 sequence is CASRSPGQGKSYTF. The CDR3 bases are TGTGCCAGTAGGTCACCGGGACAGGGGAAGAGCTACACCTTC.

The chain carries TRBV27 and TRBJ2-1; D gene unclear. Trimming shortened V by 3 bases and J by 4 bases, and 13 bases separated the two germline ends. CDR1 is MNHEY, CDR2 SMNVEV, per germline (reference sequence). The CDR3 sequence is 15 residues long. The CDR3 spells CASSFAPTDYNEQFF. The CDR3 bases are TGTGCCAGCAGTTTCGCCCCGACTGATTACAATGAGCAGTTCTTC.

This sequence joins TRBV10-3 and TRBJ1-2; D gene unclear. The CDR3 runs to 14 residues. V was pared by 3 bases and J by 0 bases, with 8 bases between. CDR1 is ENHRY and CDR2 is SYGVKD in the germline V gene. CDR3: CAISDAGSNYGYTF. The DNA for the CDR3 is TGTGCCATCAGTGATGCGGGGTCTAACTATGGCTACACCTTC.

The rearrangement joins TRBV19 to TRBJ1-5; 9 bases match TRBD1. The CDR3 is 16 amino acids. The germline gives CDR1 LNHDA, CDR2 SQIVND (reference sequence). With 7 bases clipped from V and 2 bases from J, the junction kept 9 bases outside the gene matches. The DNA for the CDR3 is TGTGCCAGTACCAGTCCGGGACAGGGAGGCAATCAGCCCCAGCATTTT. Its protein product is CASTSPGQGGNQPQHF.

The rearrangement joins TRBV10-3 to TRBJ1-2; the D is unclear. Germline V gene data show CDR1 as ENHRY and CDR2 as SYGVKD. CDR3 length: 15 residues. V was pared by 2 bases and J by 4 bases, with 14 bases between. The CDR3 bases are TGTGCCATCAGTGAGGGACTGCGAAGTTTCTATGGCTACACCTTC. It encodes CAISEGLRSFYGYTF.

The chain recombines TRBV9 with TRBJ1-2; D is unresolved. CDR1 and CDR2 (germline): SGDLS, YYNGEE. With 2 bases removed from V and 4 bases from J, the gap between germline ends came to 9 bases. The CDR3 is 13 amino acids. Written as DNA, the CDR3 is TGTGCCAGCAGCGTCCCCGGGGTCTATGGCTACACCTTC. Translated, it gives CASSVPGVYGYTF.

The chain links TRBV5-5 to TRBJ2-1, with 8 bases fitting TRBD1. There are 17 residues in the CDR3. Germline CDR1 and CDR2: SGHKS and YYEKEE (reference sequence). After removal of 0 bases from V and 7 bases from J, the junction contained 12 bases not matched to a gene. The DNA of the CDR3 is TGTGCCAGCAGCTTGGTGACAGGGGCGAACCTTGGGAATGAGCAGTTCTTC. Its translation is CASSLVTGANLGNEQFF.

This clone was observed a few times. The chain has TRBV12-3 or TRBV12-4 and TRBJ1-2; D is undetermined. This CDR3 has 13 amino acids. Trimming stripped 6 bases from V and 2 bases from J, with 10 bases between. The CDR3 sequence: CASRPDGNYGYTF. CDR3 sequence (DNA): TGTGCCAGCAGGCCCGACGGGAACTATGGCTACACCTTC.